This record looks at one TCR beta chain sequence and its context. Its antigen has not been determined. No clone much larger than this one lies a single base away; base qualities are absent. This sample is drawn from a study of Ad26.COV2.S vaccination and SARS-CoV-2 variants (dated by TCRdb to 2020 to 2023). About the full investigation: Donors in the vaccine arm were drawn from COV1001, a phase I-IIa trial of Ad26.COV2.S in healthy adults that was multicentre, randomized, double-blind and placebo-controlled. Dosing of Ad26.COV2.S was intramuscular, at either 5x10^10 or 1x10^11 viral particles, delivered as one shot or as two shots spaced 56 days apart. The specificity and breadth of SARS-CoV-2-reactive T cell receptors after Ad26.COV2.S vaccination were assessed by TCRbeta repertoire sequencing. The TCR-sequenced set comprised roughly 30 samples: some 19 Ad26.COV2.S vaccine recipients, 5 placebo recipients and 8 SARS-CoV-2 convalescent individuals. Trial participants were randomized into five groups of five: low-dose or high-dose Ad26.COV2.S given once or twice, or placebo on both occasions. Blinding of investigators to trial group allocation was maintained during experiments and outcome assessment.

What the work shows at the level of the full study, not this receptor alone: The authors noted that total T cell responses may have been underestimated by the TCR breadth and depth analyses. Substantial breadth of spike-specific CD8+ and CD4+ T cell responses was reported after vaccination. The study was not powered to compare responses between vaccine doses or regimens. Vaccine and placebo recipients had similar non-spike TCR breadth, a finding consistent with the vaccine containing only spike. Ad26.COV2.S recipients had higher spike-specific TCR breadth than placebo recipients (P = 0.0014).

TCRbeta CDR3 regions were sequenced with the immunoSEQ Assay. After extraction, genomic DNA underwent amplification by bias-controlled multiplex PCR, followed by high-throughput sequencing. In the paper's pipeline: Collapsing and filtering of sequences were performed to quantify the absolute abundance of each unique TCRbeta CDR3 region. T cell fraction was estimated by normalizing TCRbeta template counts to usable DNA, with usable DNA measured through amplification of reference genes found in all nucleated cells. Repertoire TCRs were annotated as SARS-CoV-2-specific when V gene, CDR3 amino acid sequence and J gene were exactly matched to a known reactive TCR set. MIRA supplied the reference SARS-CoV-2 TCR set, which was filtered for enrichment in COVID-19-positive ImmuneCODE repertoires so that public or cross-reactive TCRs were removed. Using the MIRA antigens, annotated TCRs were further analysed by specific ORF or by position within an ORF. Breadth was defined as the number of annotated unique rearrangements divided by the total number of unique productive rearrangements, and depth was defined as the summed frequency of the annotated unique rearrangements. Two-sided Wilcoxon rank-sum tests were applied when comparing TCR breadth between groups. In TCRdb, the immuneACCESS table is reduced to in-frame sequences with V and J assigned. These tables do not hold every clone; where another copy was compared, an unresolved V gene accounts for under half, and the others remain unexplained. The DNA gave D and trimming, while V, J and clone size come from that table. For this sample the table gives roughly 460,000 clones, of which about 89% were detected only once. The ten largest clones add up to 1.5% to 2% of the sample.

This specimen's treatment or condition label, interpreted: 15 to 20 received Ad26.COV2.S at low or high dose, single or two shots; 5 received placebo; per-sample allocation not given. For vaccine and placebo recipients, the sequenced repertoires came from samples collected on day 63 after the first injection. In Cohort 1b, about two dozen adults aged 18-55 years were enrolled at a single site in Boston, USA, between 29 July and 7 August 2020. Ad26.COV2.S was a replication-incompetent adenovirus type 26 vector expressing a prefusion-stabilized SARS-CoV-2 spike protein from the original Wuhan strain. The sequencing used peripheral blood, collected in a trial of Ad26.COV2.S vaccine versus placebo. The source is a person aged 18-65 years who received the Ad26.COV2.S COVID-19 vaccine or a placebo.

The sequenced DNA is TGTGCCAGCAGTGAAGGGGACAGGGGGAACTATGGCTACACCTTC. The encoded protein is CASSEGDRGNYGYTF. This chain is built from TRBV6-1 and TRBJ1-2, with 11 bases in between that match TRBD1. From cysteine to phenylalanine, the CDR3 is 15 amino acids long. Only the CDR3 DNA is retained, 45 bases long and in frame from the first base. CDR1 and CDR2, per the germline V gene, are MNHNS and SASEGT. V trim: 1 base; J trim: 2 bases; unmatched bases: 0.